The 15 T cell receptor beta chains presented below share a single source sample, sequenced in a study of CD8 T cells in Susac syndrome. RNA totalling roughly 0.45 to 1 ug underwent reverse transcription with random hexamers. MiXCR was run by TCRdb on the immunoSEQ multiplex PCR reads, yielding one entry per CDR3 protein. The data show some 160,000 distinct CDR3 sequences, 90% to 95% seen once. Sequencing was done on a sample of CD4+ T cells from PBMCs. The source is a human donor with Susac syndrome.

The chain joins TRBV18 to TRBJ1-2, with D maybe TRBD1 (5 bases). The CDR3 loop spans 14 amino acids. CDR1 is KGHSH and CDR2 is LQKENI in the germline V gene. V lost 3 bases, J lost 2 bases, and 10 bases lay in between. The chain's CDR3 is CASSPGTDNYGYTF. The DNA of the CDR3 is TGTGCCAGCTCACCGGGGACGGACAACTATGGCTACACCTTC.

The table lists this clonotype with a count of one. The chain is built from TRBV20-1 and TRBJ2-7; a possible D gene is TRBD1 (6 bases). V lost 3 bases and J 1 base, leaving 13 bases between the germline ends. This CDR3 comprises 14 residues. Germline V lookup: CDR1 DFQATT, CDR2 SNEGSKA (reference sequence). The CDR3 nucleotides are TGCAGTGCTAGTAACCGGGGACATTCCTACGAGCAGTACTTC. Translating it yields CSASNRGHSYEQYF.

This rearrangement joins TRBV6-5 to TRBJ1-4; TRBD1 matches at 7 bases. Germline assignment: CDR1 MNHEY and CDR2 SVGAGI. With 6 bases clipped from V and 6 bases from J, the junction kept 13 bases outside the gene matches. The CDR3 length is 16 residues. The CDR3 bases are TGTGCCAGCAGCTACCGACAGGGTCAAAGGGATGAAAAACTGTTTTTT. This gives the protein CASSYRQGQRDEKLFF.

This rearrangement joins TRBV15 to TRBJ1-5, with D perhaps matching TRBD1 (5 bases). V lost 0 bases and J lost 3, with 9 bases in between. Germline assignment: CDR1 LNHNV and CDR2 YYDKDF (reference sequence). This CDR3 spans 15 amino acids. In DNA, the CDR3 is TGTGCCACCAGCAGAGATATAGGGGCCAATCAGCCCCAGCATTTT. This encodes CATSRDIGANQPQHF.

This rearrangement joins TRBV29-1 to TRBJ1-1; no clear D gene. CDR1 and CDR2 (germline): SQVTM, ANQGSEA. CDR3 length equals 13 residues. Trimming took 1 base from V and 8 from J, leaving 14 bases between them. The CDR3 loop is CSVEVSTSAEAFF. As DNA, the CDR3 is TGCAGCGTTGAAGTATCGACCAGCGCGGAAGCTTTCTTT.

The CDR3 nucleotides read TGCAGCGCAGCGATTCCGGGACAGACGAACACTGAAGCTTTCTTT. This gives the protein CSAAIPGQTNTEAFF. This chain links TRBV29-1 with TRBJ1-1; TRBD1 matches at 7 bases. V was clipped by 7 bases and J by 1 base; unmatched bases: 12. The CDR3 length is 15 residues. CDR1 is SQVTM and CDR2 is ANQGSEA in the germline V gene.

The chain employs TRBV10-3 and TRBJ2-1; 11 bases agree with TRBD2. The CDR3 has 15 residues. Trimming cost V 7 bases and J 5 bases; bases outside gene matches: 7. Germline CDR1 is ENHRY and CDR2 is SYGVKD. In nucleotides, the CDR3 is TGTGCCATCAAGGTAGCGGGGGGGCCTAACAATGAGCAGTTCTTC. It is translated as CAIKVAGGPNNEQFF.

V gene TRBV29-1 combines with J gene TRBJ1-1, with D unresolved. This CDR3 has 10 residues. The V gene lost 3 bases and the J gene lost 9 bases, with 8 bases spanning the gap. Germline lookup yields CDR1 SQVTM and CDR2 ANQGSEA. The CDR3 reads CSVEQSQAFF. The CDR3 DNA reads TGCAGCGTTGAGCAGAGCCAAGCTTTCTTT.

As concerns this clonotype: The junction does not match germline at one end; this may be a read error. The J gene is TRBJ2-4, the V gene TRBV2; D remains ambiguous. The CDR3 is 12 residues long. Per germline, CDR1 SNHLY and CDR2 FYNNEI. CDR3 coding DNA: TGTGCCAGCAGTGAAGGAGTGGGGAACCCAGACTTC. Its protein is CASSEGVGNPDF.

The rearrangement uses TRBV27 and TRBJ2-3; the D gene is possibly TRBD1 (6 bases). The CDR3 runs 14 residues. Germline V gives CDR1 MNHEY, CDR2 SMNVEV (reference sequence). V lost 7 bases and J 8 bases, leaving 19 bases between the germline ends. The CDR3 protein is CASKGQVQGLTQYF. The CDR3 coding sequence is TGTGCCAGCAAAGGTCAGGTCCAGGGGCTTACGCAGTATTTT.

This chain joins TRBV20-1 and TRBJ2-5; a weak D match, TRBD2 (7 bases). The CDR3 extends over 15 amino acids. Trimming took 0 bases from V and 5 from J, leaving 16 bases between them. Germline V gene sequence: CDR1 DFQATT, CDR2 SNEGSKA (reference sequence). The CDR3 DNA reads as TGCAGTGCTAGAGACGAGGGGGGGGCCCTGGAGACCCAGTACTTC. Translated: CSARDEGGALETQYF.

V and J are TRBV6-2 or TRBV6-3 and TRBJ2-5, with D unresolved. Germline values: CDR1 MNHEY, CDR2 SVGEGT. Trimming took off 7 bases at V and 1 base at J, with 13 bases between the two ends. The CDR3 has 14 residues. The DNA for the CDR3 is TGTGCCAGCAAATGGGCTGGCCCCCAAGAGACCCAGTACTTC. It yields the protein CASKWAGPQETQYF.

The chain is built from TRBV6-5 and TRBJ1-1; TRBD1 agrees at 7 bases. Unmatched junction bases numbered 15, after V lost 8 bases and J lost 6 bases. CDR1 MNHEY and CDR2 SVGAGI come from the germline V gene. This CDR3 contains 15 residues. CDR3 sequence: CASGRKASGGAEAFF. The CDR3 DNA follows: TGTGCCAGCGGCAGAAAGGCATCAGGGGGGGCTGAAGCTTTCTTT.

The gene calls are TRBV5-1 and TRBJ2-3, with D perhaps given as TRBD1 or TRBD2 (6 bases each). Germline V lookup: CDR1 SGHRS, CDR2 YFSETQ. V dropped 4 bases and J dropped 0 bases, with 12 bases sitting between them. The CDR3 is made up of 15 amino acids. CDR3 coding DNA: TGCGCCAGCAGCACCGGAGGGGGGAGCACAGATACGCAGTATTTT. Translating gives CASSTGGGSTDTQYF.

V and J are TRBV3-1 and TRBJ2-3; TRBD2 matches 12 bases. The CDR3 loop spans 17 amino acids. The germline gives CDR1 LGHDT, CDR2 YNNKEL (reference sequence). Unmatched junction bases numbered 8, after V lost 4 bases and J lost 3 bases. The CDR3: CASSRLAGATGTDTQYF. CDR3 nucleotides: TGTGCCAGCAGCCGACTAGCGGGGGCCACAGGTACAGATACGCAGTATTTT.